This T cell receptor beta chain comes out of a study of post-analysis software for immune sequencing data. Study-level findings and limits: In patients, about 5 TRBV segments were more frequent than in controls, with TRBV5-6, TRBV5-1 and TRBV20-1 among them.

Of note for this clonotype: Its specificity is unknown.

Presence of unique molecular identifiers characterized the TCR beta cDNA libraries. When about 0.85 to 11 million T cells were used, they gave a few hundred thousand cDNA molecules. TCRdb reprocessed the PCR reads via MiXCR and lists one record per CDR3 protein. The sample consists of hundreds of thousands of distinct CDR3 sequences, more than 50% of them appearing once. With 5 bases removed from V and 5 bases from J, the gap between germline ends came to 11 bases. This CDR3 spans 13 amino acids. CDR1 and CDR2 (germline): SGHRS, YFSETQ. Specimen: blood. The chain has TRBV5-1 and TRBJ2-1; D gene uncertain. The sequence was obtained from a girl aged 2 to 10 with multiple sclerosis. The chain's CDR3 is CASRLGVDNEQFF. CDR3 nucleotide sequence: TGCGCCAGCAGATTAGGCGTAGACAATGAGCAGTTCTTC.